The T cell receptor (beta chain) described here comes from a study of shared clonotypes between healthy human individuals. Study donors comprised healthy, HIV-negative adults devoid of recent acute infection or vaccination. CDR3 length: 13 residues. The V gene end was trimmed by 6 bases and the J gene end by 4 bases; junction bases not matched to a gene: 4. The germline V gene has CDR1 SGHAT and CDR2 FQNNGV. At deep level, the assay was performed. The repertoire was sequenced with immunoSEQ multiplex PCR; TCRdb's copy has only in-frame clones and lacks some. The sample consists of some 650,000 clones, less than 98% of them appearing once.

The sample was naive CD4+ T cells sorted from blood. The subset was: CD45RA+ positively selected. This TCR came from a woman aged 25 to 39 in good health. The chain couples TRBV11-2 to TRBJ2-7, with 9 bases lining up with TRBD1. Here the CDR3 DNA reads TGTGCCAGCAGTCGGGACAGGGTTTACGAGCAGTACTTC. Amino acids: CASSRDRVYEQYF.